The present entry profiles one T cell receptor beta chain with its context. The data belong to a study of blood T cell repertoires in COVID-19. About the research overall: The study drew acute and convalescent COVID-19 samples from the United States, Italy and Spain. Nucleic acid was either cDNA or gDNA, and it came from T cells, B-cell-depleted T cells, or PBMCs.

The germline V gene has CDR1 SQVTM and CDR2 ANQGSEA. J gave up 9 bases and V 5 bases, and 10 bases lay outside the gene matches. This CDR3 region has 14 residues. The method was immunoSEQ multiplex PCR; TCRdb's version includes in-frame clones alone and lacks a portion of them. Of about 240,000 clones listed, about nine tenths are singletons. V is TRBV29-1 and J is TRBJ2-1; TRBD1 agrees at 10 bases. The clonotype originates from a man aged 55 to 69 who had recovered from COVID-19. Sequences were obtained from peripheral blood. This CDR3 is CSVSRTGGFFEQFF. The CDR3 DNA reads as TGCAGCGTTTCTCGGACAGGGGGTTTCTTTGAGCAGTTCTTC.